Sequencing of this T cell receptor beta chain was carried out in a study of T-cell memory formation after mild COVID-19. Germline V gene data show CDR1 as SEHNR and CDR2 as FQNEAQ (reference sequence). The CDR3 is 12 residues long. The V and J ends lost 5 bases and 7 bases respectively, with 6 bases between them. TCRdb re-derived calls from the 5' RACE reads in MiXCR, one entry per CDR3 protein. Of 150,000 to 200,000 distinct CDR3 sequences in the sample, approximately 10% are singletons; the top ten hold about 3.8%. The chain combines TRBV7-9 with TRBJ1-6; perhaps TRBD1 as D (6 bases). The source is a man between 18 and 35 years old who had mild COVID-19 (a few samples of this study predate the infection). Cell type and time point are not known. Sequencing input: PBMCs or a T cell subset sorted from them (not recorded which). CDR3 sequence: CASSGQNSPLHF. CDR3 coding DNA: TGTGCCAGCAGCGGACAGAATTCACCCCTCCACTTT.